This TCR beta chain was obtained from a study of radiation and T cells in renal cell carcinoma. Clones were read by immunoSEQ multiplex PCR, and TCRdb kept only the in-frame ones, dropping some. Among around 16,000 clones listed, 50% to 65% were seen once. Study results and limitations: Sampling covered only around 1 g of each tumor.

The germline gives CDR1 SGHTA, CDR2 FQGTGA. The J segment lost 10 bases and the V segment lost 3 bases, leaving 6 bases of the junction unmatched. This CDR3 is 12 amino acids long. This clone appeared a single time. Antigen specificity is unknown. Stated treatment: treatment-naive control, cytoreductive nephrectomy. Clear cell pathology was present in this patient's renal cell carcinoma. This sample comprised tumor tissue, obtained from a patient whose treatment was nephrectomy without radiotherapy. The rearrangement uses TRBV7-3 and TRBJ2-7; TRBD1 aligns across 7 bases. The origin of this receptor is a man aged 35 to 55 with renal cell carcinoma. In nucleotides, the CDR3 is TGTGCCAGCAGCTTCGGACAGGACAAACAGTACTTC. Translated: CASSFGQDKQYF.